This TCR beta chain derives from a study of blood T cell repertoires in COVID-19. Turning to the study itself: Some COVID-19 samples were acute and others convalescent; all came from the United States, Italy and Spain. T cells, B-cell-depleted T cells, or PBMCs provided the cDNA or gDNA that served as material.

Source study methods: Estimated nucleated cell counts came from reference gene primer amplification. Assay: immunoSEQ multiplex PCR; the TCRdb copy retains only in-frame clones and omits some. The D gene and trimming were derived from the DNA, and the V and J assignments and clone size from that table. This table has roughly 250,000 clones, 65% to 90% appearing once. The junction had 12 bases not matched to a gene; V was cut back by 1 base and J by 3 bases. The CDR3 has 19 amino acids. From germline, CDR1 is LGHNA and CDR2 YSLEER. The sample comprised peripheral blood. This chain links TRBV4-3 with TRBJ2-2; TRBD1 matches at 9 bases. This TCR came from a woman in her sixties with active or convalescent COVID-19. CDR3 loop: CASSQALSDRGLDTGELFF. In DNA, the CDR3 is TGCGCCAGCAGCCAAGCCCTCTCCGACAGGGGGTTAGACACCGGGGAGCTGTTTTTT.